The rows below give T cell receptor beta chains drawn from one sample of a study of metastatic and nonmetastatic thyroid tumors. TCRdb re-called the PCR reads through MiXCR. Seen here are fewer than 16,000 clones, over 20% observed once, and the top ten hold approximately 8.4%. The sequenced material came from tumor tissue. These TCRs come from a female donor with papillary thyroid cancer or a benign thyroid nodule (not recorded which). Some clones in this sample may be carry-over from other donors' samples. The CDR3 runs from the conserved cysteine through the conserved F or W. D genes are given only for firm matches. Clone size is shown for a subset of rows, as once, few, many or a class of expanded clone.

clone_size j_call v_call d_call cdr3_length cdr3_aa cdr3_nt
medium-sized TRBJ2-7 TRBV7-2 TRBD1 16 CASSLAGYGQGYEQYF TGTGCCAGCAGCTTAGCGGGGTATGGACAGGGATACGAGCAGTACTTC
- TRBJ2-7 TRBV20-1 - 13 CSARRPRGWEQYF TGCAGTGCTAGACGACCTAGGGGATGGGAGCAGTACTTC
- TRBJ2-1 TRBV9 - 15 CASRPRETAYNEQFF TGTGCCAGCAGACCCCGGGAAACGGCCTACAATGAGCAGTTCTTC
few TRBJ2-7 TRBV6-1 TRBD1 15 CASTPGDRVVHEQYF TGTGCCAGCACTCCCGGCGACAGGGTGGTCCACGAGCAGTACTTC
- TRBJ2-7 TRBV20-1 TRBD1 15 CSATPGTGGSLEQYF TGCAGTGCCACCCCCGGGACAGGGGGTTCTCTCGAGCAGTACTTC
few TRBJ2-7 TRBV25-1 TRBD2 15 CASSDLAGGPGEQYF TGTGCCAGCAGTGATCTGGCGGGAGGGCCGGGCGAGCAGTACTTC
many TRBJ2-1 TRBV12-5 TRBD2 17 CASGPGTSGNHDNEQFF TGTGCTAGTGGTCCCGGGACTAGCGGGAATCACGACAATGAGCAGTTCTTC
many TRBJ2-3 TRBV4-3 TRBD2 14 CASSQDPASGGEYF TGCGCCAGCAGCCAAGATCCGGCTAGCGGAGGGGAGTATTTT
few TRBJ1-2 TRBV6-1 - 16 CASSEAVEGANYGYTF TGTGCCAGCAGTGAAGCGGTAGAGGGGGCTAACTATGGCTACACCTTC
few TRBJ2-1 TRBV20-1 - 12 CSARGGGNEQFF TGCAGTGCTAGGGGTGGGGGGAATGAGCAGTTCTTC
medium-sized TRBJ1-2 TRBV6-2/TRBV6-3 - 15 CASSYSWGAGYGYTF TGTGCCAGCAGTTACAGCTGGGGCGCGGGCTATGGCTACACCTTC
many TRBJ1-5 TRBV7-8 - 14 CASSLAGLRQPQHF TGTGCCAGCAGCTTAGCAGGGTTACGCCAGCCCCAGCATTTT
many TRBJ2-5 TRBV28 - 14 CASFRQGGQETQYF TGTGCCAGCTTTCGACAGGGAGGTCAAGAGACCCAGTACTTC
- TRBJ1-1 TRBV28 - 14 CASSRAGLASSAFF TGTGCCAGCAGCCGAGCTGGACTGGCCTCGTCGGCTTTCTTT
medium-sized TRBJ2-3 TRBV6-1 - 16 CASSERGGANSDTQYF TGTGCCAGCAGTGAAAGGGGGGGGGCGAATTCAGATACGCAGTATTTT
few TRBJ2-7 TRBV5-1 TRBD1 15 CASSLGQGAFDEQYF TGCGCCAGCAGCTTGGGTCAGGGGGCGTTCGACGAGCAGTACTTC
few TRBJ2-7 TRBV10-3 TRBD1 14 CATLVEGATYEQYF TGTGCCACCTTAGTTGAGGGGGCGACCTACGAGCAGTACTTC